This entry features one T cell receptor beta chain sequence. The sample is drawn from a study of blood T cell repertoires in COVID-19. Across the whole study: T cells, B-cell-depleted T cells, or PBMCs provided the cDNA or gDNA that served as material.

V gave up 4 bases and J gave up 3 bases, with 7 bases separating them. CDR3 length equals 12 residues. Looked up from germline, CDR1 is GTSNPN and CDR2 is SVGIG (reference sequence). TCRdb's copy holds only in-frame clones and misses some; the assay was immunoSEQ multiplex PCR. In the table there are about 81,000 clones, 84% of which are singletons. Input material: peripheral blood. This clonotype was sampled from a human donor in a cohort sampled during active COVID-19. The chain recombines TRBV30 with TRBJ1-3; no clear D gene. This CDR3 is CAWTGSGNTIYF. CDR3 bases: TGTGCCTGGACCGGTAGTGGAAACACCATATATTTT.